This T cell receptor beta chain was documented in a study of cytotoxic CD8 clonotypes in ibrutinib-treated CLL. In the study overall: IGHV unmutated under 18; relapsed/refractory about a dozen; treatment-naive roughly 15.

Library input was around 2 micrograms of DNA from cryopreserved PBMCs. Study-wide findings and caveats: Clonality rose at ibrutinib response and fell back toward baseline at progression. Progressing patients had sampling times that differed from those of sustained-remission patients.

About this clone: Its antigen is currently unknown.

This CDR3 has 14 amino acids. Trimming took off 7 bases at V and 2 bases at J, with 14 bases between the two ends. Germline CDR1 reads SEHNR; CDR2 reads FQNEAQ (reference sequence). Clones were sequenced by immunoSEQ multiplex PCR, and TCRdb holds only the in-frame ones, with some missing. The sample contains about 140,000 clones, 70% to 85% of which appear only once. The clonotype comes from a human donor with chronic lymphocytic leukemia. The rearrangement uses TRBV7-9 and TRBJ1-2; D remains ambiguous. Material: PBMCs, obtained after 12 months of ibrutinib treatment. CDR3 protein: CASTAGRLNYGYTF. In nucleotides, the CDR3 is TGTGCCAGCACCGCGGGGAGGCTAAACTATGGCTACACCTTC.